What follows describes a single T cell receptor (beta chain). This sample stems from a study of blood T cell repertoires in COVID-19. Study background: The samples span acute and convalescent COVID-19 from the United States, Italy and Spain.

CDR3 length: 13 residues. Germline-derived CDR1 and CDR2 are SQVTM and ANQGSEA. V was shortened by 2 bases and J by 5 bases, with 12 bases between the two germline ends. The assay was immunoSEQ multiplex PCR, and TCRdb's table has in-frame clones only and misses some. The sample lists just under 40,000 clones, around 85% occurring once. The source material was peripheral blood. The receptor's source is a human donor in a cohort sampled during active COVID-19. The chain joins TRBV29-1 to TRBJ2-5, with D perhaps matching TRBD2 (5 bases). The CDR3 is CSVERGSAETQYF. The DNA of the CDR3 is TGCAGCGTTGAACGAGGGTCCGCCGAGACCCAGTACTTC.